These 4 T cell receptor beta chains were all obtained from the same sample, sequenced in a study of PD-L1 blockade in urothelial cancer. Time point indicated: pretreatment peripheral blood. Only in-frame clones appear in the TCRdb table, and some are missing; sequencing was by immunoSEQ multiplex PCR. This table holds over 35,000 clones, approximately 80% found once. The sequences come from PBMCs, collected around atezolizumab (anti-PD-L1) treatment. Source of these receptors: a man older than 75 with urothelial cancer.

The count of this clone is one. J is TRBJ2-5 and V is TRBV5-1; maybe TRBD2 (5 bases). The ends were cut back, 7 bases at V and 1 base at J, with 17 bases in the middle. The germline gives CDR1 SGHRS, CDR2 YFSETQ. The CDR3 length is 15 residues. CDR3 nucleotide sequence: TGCGCCAGCTCTCGAAGCGGATCACCCCAAGAGACCCAGTACTTC. It translates to CASSRSGSPQETQYF.

This chain joins TRBV7-2 and TRBJ2-5, with 8 bases aligning to TRBD1. V lost 5 bases and J lost 2; bases outside the gene matches: 7. The CDR3 covers 15 residues. Germline assignment: CDR1 SGHTA and CDR2 FQGNSA. The CDR3 coding sequence is TGTGCCAGCAGCCGACGGACAGGGCCTCAAGAGACCCAGTACTTC. Protein sequence: CASSRRTGPQETQYF.

Concerning this clone: This specimen includes other DNA sequences encoding the same CDR3. The chain carries TRBV7-2 and TRBJ2-3; 8 nucleotides line up with TRBD2. Germline CDR1 SGHTA, CDR2 FQGNSA. This CDR3 has 15 amino acids. With V trimmed by 1 base and J by 3 bases, 3 bases remained unmatched. In nucleotides, the CDR3 is TGTGCCAGCAGCTTAGTCGGGAGGGGAACAGATACGCAGTATTTT. Translated: CASSLVGRGTDTQYF. Full variable domain (remainder filled in from reference TRBV7-2 and TRBJ2-3): GAGVSQSPSNKVTEKGKDVELRCDPISGHTALYWYRQSLGQGLEFLIYFQGNSAPDKSGLPSDRFSAERTGGSVSTLTIQRTQQEDSAVYLCASSLVGRGTDTQYFGPGTRLTVL.

This clone was observed a handful of times. V usage is TRBV6-5 and J usage is TRBJ1-2; TRBD1 matches 7 bases. This CDR3 spans 13 amino acids. The trim removed 6 bases at V and 8 bases at J, leaving 9 bases unmatched. Germline V CDR1 and CDR2: MNHEY, SVGAGI. CDR3: CASRKTGLGGYTF. The CDR3 DNA reads TGTGCCAGCAGAAAGACAGGGTTGGGAGGCTACACCTTC.